The clone carrying this T cell receptor (beta chain) was recorded a few times. The target antigen is unknown. The source of the sample is a study of cytomegalovirus exposure and HLA in healthy donors. Points from the study as a whole: TCR beta chains numbering some 160 were designated cytomegalovirus-associated. Whilst most TCR sequences proved rare, a subset of public TCRs occurred across many donors. Associated with HLA alleles at 0.05 false discovery rate in a later analysis were about 17,000 TCR beta sequences.

This CDR3 spans 17 amino acids. Germline V gene sequence: CDR1 GTSNPN, CDR2 SVGIG (reference sequence). V was clipped by 1 base and J by 4 bases; unmatched bases: 16. PCR involved 60 Vbeta and 13 Jbeta primers. Authors' data handling: Approximately 9.9 million of around 85 million unique TCR beta chains were shared, per a later count. TCRdb keeps only in-frame clones here, not all; method: immunoSEQ multiplex PCR. V, J and clone size are taken as reported in that table, and D and trimming were inferred from the DNA itself. The sample includes about 160,000 clones, roughly 80% seen only once; the top ten take under 1.5%.

The chain combines TRBV30 with TRBJ2-7, with 7 positions matching TRBD2. This TCR derives from a woman under 40 in good health and CMV-seronegative. The sequencing input was PBMCs. The CDR3 DNA follows: TGTGCCTGGAGTGGGGGCGTCGTCGGGGGGAAAGGGTACGAGCAGTACTTC. This codes for CAWSGGVVGGKGYEQYF.